This TCR beta chain was captured in a study of blood T cell repertoires in COVID-19. About the research overall: Spain, Italy and the United States supplied samples that represented acute and convalescent COVID-19.

Study processing details: From reference gene primer amplification, estimates of nucleated cell counts were derived. Assay: immunoSEQ multiplex PCR; the TCRdb copy retains only in-frame clones and omits some. D and trimming were read from the DNA, whereas the V and J calls and clone size are those reported in that table. The data contain 190,000 or so clones, approximately 84% of them singletons. The CDR3 has 13 residues. CDR1 SGHRS and CDR2 YFSETQ come from the germline V gene. A note on this clone: Relative to the germline gene, one junction end is altered; a read error may explain this. The same CDR3 also results from other DNA sequences found in this sample.

Sequenced sample: peripheral blood. The sequence was collected from a human donor with acute or convalescent COVID-19. The donor label of this sample is uncertain. The rearrangement joins TRBV5-1 to TRBJ2-7; 7 bases are a match to TRBD1. CDR3 sequence (DNA): TGCGCTAGCAGACAGGGTATTAACGACGAGCAGTACTTC. This translates into CASRQGINDEQYF.